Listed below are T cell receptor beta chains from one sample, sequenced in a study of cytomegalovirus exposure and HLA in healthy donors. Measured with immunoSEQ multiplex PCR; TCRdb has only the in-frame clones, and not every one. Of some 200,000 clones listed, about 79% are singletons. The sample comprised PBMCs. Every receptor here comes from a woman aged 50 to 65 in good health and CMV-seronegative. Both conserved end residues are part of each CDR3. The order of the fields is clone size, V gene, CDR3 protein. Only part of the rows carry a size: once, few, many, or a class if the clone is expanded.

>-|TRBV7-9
CASGYSQGRLFF
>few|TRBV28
CASTLPQRGYNEQFF
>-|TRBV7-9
CSSSTNLGPGTDTQYF
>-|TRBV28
CASSPWTGVGSYEQYF
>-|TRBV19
CASSMGPGVPGNTIYF
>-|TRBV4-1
CASSQAGDIYGYTF
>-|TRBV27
CASSPRASNQPQHF
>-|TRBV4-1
CASSQGLAPSSYEQYF
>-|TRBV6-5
CASSARQWPNTEAFF
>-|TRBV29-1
CSVARDYNEQFF
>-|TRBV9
CASSPRLVPSEQYF
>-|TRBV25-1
CASSEKLSGLSPLGYTF
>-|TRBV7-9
CASSRVRGEKLFF
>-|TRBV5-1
CASSLGAGYTGELFF
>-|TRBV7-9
CASSLGQSGYTF
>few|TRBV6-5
CASSWTTGPNYGYTF
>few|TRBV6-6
CASSYLRGTGSPLHF
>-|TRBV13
CAGSFSAGELFF
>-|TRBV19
CASRLAGGGGNEQFF
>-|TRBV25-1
CASSPRDNYSNQPQHF
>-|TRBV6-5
CASSADRGQVTEAFF
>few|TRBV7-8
CASSSGRQGAYEQYF
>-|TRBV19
CASSPAGGATYEQYF
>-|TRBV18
CASSPSDTQYF
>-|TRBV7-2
CASSSDTLGETQYF
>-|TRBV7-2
CASSDPTSAAEQFF
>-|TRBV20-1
CSALLSGKAFF
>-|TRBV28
CASSPLGSVSLSYEQYF
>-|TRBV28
CASSHVMRGLIYEQFF
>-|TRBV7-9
CASSDGQFSGSNQPQHF
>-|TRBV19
CASSIYMGQGNQPQHF
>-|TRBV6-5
CASRRQGLSTEAFF
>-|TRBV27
CASSLGRLQETQYF
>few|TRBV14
CASSLTGPGEKLFF
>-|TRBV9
CASSAQGYTEAFF